These 4 T cell receptor beta chains were all obtained from the same sample, sequenced in a study of T cells after posttransplantation cyclophosphamide (dated by TCRdb to the mid-2010s). The control cohort was around eleven patients given myeloablative marrow transplants with methotrexate plus a calcineurin inhibitor, sampled 1 year after transplant. Library preparation used the immunoSEQ multiplex PCR assay. What TCRdb holds here is the immuneACCESS table cut down to in-frame rearrangements. Part of the clones is not present; checked against another copy, under half of the missing clones reflect an unresolved V gene, and the others are unexplained. Present in this sample are about 18,000 clones, 85% of which were seen just once. Roughly 28% of the sample lies in the top ten. The material was PBMCs, obtained after allogeneic stem cell transplant with calcineurin inhibitor and methotrexate. These receptor sequences come from a female patient aged 18-29 years who received an allogeneic stem cell transplant from an unrelated donor, was CMV-positive, and had acute and chronic GVHD. Following a transplant, a fraction of the T cells may be traceable to the graft donor.

J is TRBJ2-2 and V is TRBV9; TRBD1 agrees at 10 bases. Germline V CDR1 and CDR2: SGDLS, YYNGEE. The CDR3 runs to 15 residues. V gave up 2 bases and J gave up 5 bases; unmatched junction bases: 3. CDR3 in amino acids: CASSVGTGVTGELFF. CDR3 DNA sequence: TGTGCCAGCAGCGTGGGGACAGGGGTTACCGGGGAGCTGTTTTTT.

The chain links TRBV20-1 to TRBJ2-5; weak D call: TRBD2 (5 bases). With the DNA end fitting TRBJ2-7 better, the J assignment may be wrong. The CDR3 is 10 residues long. From germline, CDR1 is DFQATT and CDR2 SNEGSKA (reference sequence). The chain's CDR3 is CSVGEYEQYF. The DNA of the CDR3 is TGCAGTGTCGGGGAGTACGAGCAGTACTTC.

The J gene is TRBJ2-7, the V gene TRBV4-2, with D perhaps TRBD2 (6 bases). This CDR3 contains 16 residues. V gave up 2 bases and J gave up 4 bases, with 18 bases separating them. The germline CDR1 and CDR2 sequences are LGHNA and YNFKEQ. The CDR3 reads CASSQKAVAGGYEQYF. CDR3 sequence (DNA): TGTGCCAGCAGCCAAAAAGCGGTAGCCGGAGGGTACGAGCAGTACTTC.

CDR3 sequence: CASSLGNPPADTQYF. In DNA form, the CDR3 reads TGTGCCAGCAGCTTAGGTAATCCGCCGGCAGATACGCAGTATTTT. The rearrangement links TRBV7-9 to TRBJ2-3; D remains unclear. Looked up from germline, CDR1 is SEHNR and CDR2 is FQNEAQ (reference sequence). This CDR3 contains 15 residues. The V end lost 1 base, the J end lost 4 bases, and 12 bases lay between the germline ends.